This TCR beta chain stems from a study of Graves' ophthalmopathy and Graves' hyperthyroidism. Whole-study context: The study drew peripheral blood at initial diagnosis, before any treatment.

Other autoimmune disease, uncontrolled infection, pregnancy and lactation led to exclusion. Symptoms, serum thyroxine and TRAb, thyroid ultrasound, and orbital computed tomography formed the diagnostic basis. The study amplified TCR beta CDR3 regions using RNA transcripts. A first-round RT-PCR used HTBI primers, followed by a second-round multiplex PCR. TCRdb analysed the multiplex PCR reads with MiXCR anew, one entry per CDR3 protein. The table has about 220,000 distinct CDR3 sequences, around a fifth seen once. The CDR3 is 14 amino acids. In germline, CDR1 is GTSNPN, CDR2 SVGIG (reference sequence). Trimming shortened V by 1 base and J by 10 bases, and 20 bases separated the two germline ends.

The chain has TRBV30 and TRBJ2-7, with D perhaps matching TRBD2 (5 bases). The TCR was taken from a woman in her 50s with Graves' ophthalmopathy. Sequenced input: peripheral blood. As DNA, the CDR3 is TGTGCCTGGAGTGCCAGCGGAGTCCACCGATTACAGTACTTC. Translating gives CAWSASGVHRLQYF.